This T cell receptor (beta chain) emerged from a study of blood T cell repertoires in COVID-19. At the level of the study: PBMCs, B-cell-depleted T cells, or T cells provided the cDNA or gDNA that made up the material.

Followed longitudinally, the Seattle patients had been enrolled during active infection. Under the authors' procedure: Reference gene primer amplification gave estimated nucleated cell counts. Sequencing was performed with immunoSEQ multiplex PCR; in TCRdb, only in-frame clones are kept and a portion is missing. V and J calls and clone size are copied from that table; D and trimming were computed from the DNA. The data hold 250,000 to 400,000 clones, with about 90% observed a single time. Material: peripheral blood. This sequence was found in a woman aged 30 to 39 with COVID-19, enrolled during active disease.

CDR3 DNA sequence: TGTGCCAGCAGTGAGCAGGGGTTGAACACTGAAGCTTTCTTT. Its translation is CASSEQGLNTEAFF. The chain employs TRBV2 and TRBJ1-1, with a possible D match to TRBD1 (6 bases). The V gene lost 3 bases and the J gene lost 0 bases, with 8 bases spanning the gap. The CDR3 length is 14 residues. The germline V gene has CDR1 SNHLY and CDR2 FYNNEI.